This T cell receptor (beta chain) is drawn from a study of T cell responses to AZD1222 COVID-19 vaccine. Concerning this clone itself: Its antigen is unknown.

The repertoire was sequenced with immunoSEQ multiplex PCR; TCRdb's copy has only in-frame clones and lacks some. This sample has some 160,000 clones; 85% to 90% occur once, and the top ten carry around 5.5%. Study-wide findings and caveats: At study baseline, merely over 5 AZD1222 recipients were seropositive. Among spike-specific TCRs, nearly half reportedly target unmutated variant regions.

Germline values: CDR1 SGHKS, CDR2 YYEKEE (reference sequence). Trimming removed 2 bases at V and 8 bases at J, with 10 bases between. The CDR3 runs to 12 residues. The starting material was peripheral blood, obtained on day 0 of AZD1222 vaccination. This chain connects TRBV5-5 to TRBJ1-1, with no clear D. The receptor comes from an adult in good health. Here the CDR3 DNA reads TGTGCCAGCAGCTTAGAGGAACGGGAAGCTTTCTTT. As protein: CASSLEEREAFF.